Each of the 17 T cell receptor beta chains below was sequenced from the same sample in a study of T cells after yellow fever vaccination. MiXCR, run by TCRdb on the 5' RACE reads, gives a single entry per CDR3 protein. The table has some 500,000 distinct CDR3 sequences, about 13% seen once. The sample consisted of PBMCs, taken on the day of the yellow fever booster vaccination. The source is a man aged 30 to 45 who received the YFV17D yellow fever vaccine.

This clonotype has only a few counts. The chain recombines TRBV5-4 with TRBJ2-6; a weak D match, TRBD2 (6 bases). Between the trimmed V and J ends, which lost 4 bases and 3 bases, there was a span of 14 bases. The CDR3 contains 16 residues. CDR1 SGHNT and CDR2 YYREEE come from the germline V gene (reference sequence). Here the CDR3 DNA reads TGTGCCAGCAGCCGACCGACTAGGGATGGGGCCAACGTCCTGACTTTC. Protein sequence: CASSRPTRDGANVLTF.

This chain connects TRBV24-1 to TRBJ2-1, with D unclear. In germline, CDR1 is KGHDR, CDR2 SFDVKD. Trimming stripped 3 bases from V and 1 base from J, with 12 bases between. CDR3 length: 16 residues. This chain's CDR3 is CATSDAPGRSYNEQFF. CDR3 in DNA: TGTGCCACCAGTGATGCCCCGGGCAGGTCCTACAATGAGCAGTTCTTC.

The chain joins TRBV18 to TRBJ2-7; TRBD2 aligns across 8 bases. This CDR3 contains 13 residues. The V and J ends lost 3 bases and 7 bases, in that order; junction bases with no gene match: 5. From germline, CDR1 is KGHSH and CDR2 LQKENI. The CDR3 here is CASSPGLAEEQYF. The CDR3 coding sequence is TGTGCCAGCTCACCCGGACTAGCTGAGGAGCAGTACTTC.

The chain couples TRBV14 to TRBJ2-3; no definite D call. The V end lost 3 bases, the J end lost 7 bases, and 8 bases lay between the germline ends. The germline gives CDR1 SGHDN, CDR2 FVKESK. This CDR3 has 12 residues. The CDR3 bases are TGTGCCAGCAGCCATGACCCTAATACGCAGTATTTT. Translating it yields CASSHDPNTQYF.

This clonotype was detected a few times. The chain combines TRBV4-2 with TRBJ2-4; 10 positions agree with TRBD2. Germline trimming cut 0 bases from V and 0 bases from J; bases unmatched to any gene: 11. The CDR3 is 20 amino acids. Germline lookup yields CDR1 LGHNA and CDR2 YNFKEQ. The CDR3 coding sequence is TGTGCCAGCAGCCAAGATTGGGCTAGCGGGAGCGGGGAAGCCAAAAACATTCAGTACTTC. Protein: CASSQDWASGSGEAKNIQYF.

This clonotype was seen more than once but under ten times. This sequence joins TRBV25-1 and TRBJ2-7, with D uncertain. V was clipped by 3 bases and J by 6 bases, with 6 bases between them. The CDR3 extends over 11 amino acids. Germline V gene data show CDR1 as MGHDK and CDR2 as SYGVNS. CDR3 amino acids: CASSDAGEQYF. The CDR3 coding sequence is TGTGCCAGCAGTGACGCCGGCGAGCAGTACTTC.

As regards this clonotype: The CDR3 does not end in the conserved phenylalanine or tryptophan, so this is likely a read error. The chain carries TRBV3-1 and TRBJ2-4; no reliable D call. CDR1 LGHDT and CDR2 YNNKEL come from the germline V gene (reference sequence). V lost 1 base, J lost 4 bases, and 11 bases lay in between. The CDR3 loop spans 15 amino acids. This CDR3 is CASSQGRVKKNIQYL. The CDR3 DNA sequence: TGTGCCAGCAGCCAAGGACGGGTCAAAAAAAACATTCAGTACCTC.

The CDR3 DNA is TGTGCCAGCACTGTCCGGTATGATACGCAGTATTTT. Translation: CASTVRYDTQYF. The chain joins TRBV7-2 to TRBJ2-3; D unclear. Germline CDR1 SGHTA, CDR2 FQGNSA. CDR3 length: 12 amino acids. Trimming removed 7 bases at V and 6 bases at J, with 11 bases between.

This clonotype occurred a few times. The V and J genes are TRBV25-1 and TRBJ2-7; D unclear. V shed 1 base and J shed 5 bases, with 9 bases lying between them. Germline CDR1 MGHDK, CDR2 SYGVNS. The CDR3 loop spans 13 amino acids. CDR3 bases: TGTGCCAGCAGTGAATCCCCCCTTGACGAGCAGTACTTC. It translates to CASSESPLDEQYF.

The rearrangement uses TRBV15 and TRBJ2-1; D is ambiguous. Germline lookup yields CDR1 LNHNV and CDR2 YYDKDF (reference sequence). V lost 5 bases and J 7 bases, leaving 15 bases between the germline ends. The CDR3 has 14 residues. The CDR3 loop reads CATSAGPSENEQFF. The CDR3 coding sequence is TGTGCCACCAGCGCAGGTCCTTCGGAGAATGAGCAGTTCTTC.

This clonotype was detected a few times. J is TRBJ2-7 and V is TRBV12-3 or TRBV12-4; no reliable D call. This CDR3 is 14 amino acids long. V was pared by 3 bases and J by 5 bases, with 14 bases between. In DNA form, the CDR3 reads TGTGCCAGCAGTTTGAAAGGGTTCAGCGACGAGCAGTACTTC. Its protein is CASSLKGFSDEQYF.

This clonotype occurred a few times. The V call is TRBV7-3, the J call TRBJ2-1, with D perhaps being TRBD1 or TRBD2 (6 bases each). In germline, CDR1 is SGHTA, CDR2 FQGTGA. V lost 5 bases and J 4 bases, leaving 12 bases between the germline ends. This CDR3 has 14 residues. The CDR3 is CASSMIGGYNEQFF. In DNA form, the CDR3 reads TGTGCCAGCAGCATGATAGGGGGGTACAATGAGCAGTTCTTC. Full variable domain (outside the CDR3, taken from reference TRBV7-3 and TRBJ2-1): GAGVSQTPSNKVTEKGKYVELRCDPISGHTALYWYRQSLGQGPEFLIYFQGTGAADDSGLPNDRFFAVRPEGSVSTLKIQRTERGDSAVYLCASSMIGGYNEQFFGPGTRLTVL.

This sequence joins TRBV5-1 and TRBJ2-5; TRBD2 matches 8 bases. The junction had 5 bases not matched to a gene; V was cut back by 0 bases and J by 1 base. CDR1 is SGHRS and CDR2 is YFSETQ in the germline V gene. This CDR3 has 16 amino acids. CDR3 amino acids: CASSLGHGTSQETQYF. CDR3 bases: TGCGCCAGCAGCTTGGGGCACGGGACTAGCCAAGAGACCCAGTACTTC.

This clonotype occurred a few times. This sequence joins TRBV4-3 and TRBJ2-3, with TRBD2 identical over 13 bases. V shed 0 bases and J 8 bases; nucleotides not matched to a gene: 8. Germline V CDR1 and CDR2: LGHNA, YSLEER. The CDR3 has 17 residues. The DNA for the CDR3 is TGCGCCAGCAGCCAAGATATAGGACTAGCGGGAGTGGGTACGCAGTATTTT. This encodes CASSQDIGLAGVGTQYF.

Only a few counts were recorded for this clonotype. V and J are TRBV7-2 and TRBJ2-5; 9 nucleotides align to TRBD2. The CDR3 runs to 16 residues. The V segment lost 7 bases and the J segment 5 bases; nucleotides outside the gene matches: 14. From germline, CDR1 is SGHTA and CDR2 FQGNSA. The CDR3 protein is CASTTSRLAVLETQYF. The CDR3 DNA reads TGTGCCAGCACCACTTCTAGACTAGCGGTTTTGGAGACCCAGTACTTC.

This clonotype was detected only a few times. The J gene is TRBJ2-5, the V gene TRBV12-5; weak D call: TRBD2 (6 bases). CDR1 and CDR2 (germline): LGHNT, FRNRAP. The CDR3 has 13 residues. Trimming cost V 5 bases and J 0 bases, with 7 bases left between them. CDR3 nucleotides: TGTGCTAGTGGTGGGGACTACCAAGAGACCCAGTACTTC. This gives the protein CASGGDYQETQYF.

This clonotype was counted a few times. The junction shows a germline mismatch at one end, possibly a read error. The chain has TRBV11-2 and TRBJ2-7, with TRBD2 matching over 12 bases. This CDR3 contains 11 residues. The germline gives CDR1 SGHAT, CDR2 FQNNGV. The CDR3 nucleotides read TGTGCCAGCAGCTTGGGACTAGCGGGCGTATTC. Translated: CASSLGLAGVF. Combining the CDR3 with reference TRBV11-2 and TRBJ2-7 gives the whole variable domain EAGVAQSPRYKIIEKRQSVAFWCNPISGHATLYWYQQILGQGPKLLIQFQNNGVVDDSQLPKDRFSAERLKGVDSTLKIQPAKLEDSAVYLCASSLGLAGVFGPGTRLTVT.